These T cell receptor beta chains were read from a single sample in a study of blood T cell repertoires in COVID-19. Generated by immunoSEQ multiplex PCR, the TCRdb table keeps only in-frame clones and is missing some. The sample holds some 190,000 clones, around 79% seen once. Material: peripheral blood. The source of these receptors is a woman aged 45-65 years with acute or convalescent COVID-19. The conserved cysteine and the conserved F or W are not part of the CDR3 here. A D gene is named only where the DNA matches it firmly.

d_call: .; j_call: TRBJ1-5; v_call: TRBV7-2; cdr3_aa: ASSPVWQAGQPQH
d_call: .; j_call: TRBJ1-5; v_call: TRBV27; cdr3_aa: ASSLRSRVNQPQH
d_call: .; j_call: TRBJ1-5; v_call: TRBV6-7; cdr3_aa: ASSYPRGINSNQPQH
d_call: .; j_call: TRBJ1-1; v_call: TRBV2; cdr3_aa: ASSERPGSMNTEAF
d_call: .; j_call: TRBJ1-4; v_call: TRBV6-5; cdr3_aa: ASIRRSEEKLF
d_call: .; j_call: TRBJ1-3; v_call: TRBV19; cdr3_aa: ASTQGPGNTIY
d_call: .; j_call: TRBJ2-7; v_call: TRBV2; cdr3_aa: ASSGRSGKGAYEQY
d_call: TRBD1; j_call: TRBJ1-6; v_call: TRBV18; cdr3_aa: ASSTGQGYSPLH
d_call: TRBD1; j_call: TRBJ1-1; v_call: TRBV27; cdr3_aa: ASKLQGATTDTEAF
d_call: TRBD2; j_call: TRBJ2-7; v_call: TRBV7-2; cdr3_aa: ASSPVAGGPYEQY
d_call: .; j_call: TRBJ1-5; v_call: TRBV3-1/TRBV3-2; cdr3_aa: ASSQDLRGAGQPQH
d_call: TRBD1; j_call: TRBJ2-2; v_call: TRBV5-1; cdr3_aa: ASSLRDRTGELF
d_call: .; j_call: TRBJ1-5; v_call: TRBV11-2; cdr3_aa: ASSLNTGTIPQH
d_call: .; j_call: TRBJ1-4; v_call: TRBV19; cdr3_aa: ASSLDRPNEKLF
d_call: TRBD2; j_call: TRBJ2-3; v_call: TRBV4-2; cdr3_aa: ASSRALAGGTDTQY
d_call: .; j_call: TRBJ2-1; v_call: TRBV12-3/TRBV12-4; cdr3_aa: ASSSWHEQF
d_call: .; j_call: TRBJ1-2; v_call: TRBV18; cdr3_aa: ASSPMEGNYGYT
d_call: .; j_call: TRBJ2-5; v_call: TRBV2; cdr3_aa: ASSVPGKGETQY
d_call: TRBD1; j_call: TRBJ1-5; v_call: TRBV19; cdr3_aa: ASSIETGTGGSQPQH
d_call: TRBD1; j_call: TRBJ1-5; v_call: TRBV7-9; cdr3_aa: ASSSGTADSNQPQH